This record covers a single T cell receptor (beta chain). Its antigen is not known. Germline-derived CDR1 and CDR2 are SGHTA and FQGNSA. This CDR3 comprises 15 residues. J was trimmed by 5 bases and V by 6 bases; bases with no gene match: 11. This specimen belongs to a study of post-analysis software for immune sequencing data. Study at large: The study covered relapsing-remitting, secondary progressive and progressive-relapsing courses of multiple sclerosis. Study results and limitations: Comparison with controls showed significantly lower normalized Chao1 diversity in multiple sclerosis patients. A few TRBV segments occurring more often in patients than controls included TRBV5-6, TRBV5-1 and TRBV20-1. Those samples that were prepared in the same batch co-clustered strongly by F measure.

cDNA libraries for TCR beta contained unique molecular identifiers. There were roughly 1 to 11 million T cells, and 480,000 or so cDNA molecules came from them. TCRdb re-analysed the PCR reads in MiXCR, keeping a single row per CDR3 protein. Of 500,000 to 600,000 distinct CDR3 sequences listed, roughly 47% are singletons. The sequencing sample was made of blood. The sequence was obtained from a girl aged 5 to 17 with multiple sclerosis. The V gene is TRBV7-2, the J gene TRBJ2-3; 7 nucleotides line up with TRBD2. Here the CDR3 reads CASSSRAPGGDTQYF. As DNA, the CDR3 is TGTGCCAGCAGTTCAAGGGCCCCGGGGGGAGATACGCAGTATTTT.